A single sample is the source of the 10 T cell receptor beta chains below, sequenced in a study of identical twins (dated by TCRdb to about 2016). Libraries came from 5' RACE. The instrument was an Illumina HiSeq 2000. Clones were called with MiXCR by TCRdb after fastp trimmed the public reads at Q25, and only in-frame beta chains were retained. CDR3 protein sequences are deduplicated, and each keeps its most common genes and DNA. This sample comprises a few hundred thousand distinct CDR3 sequences, 6.5% to 9.5% of them detected only once. The ten largest make up 2.5% to 3.5% of the sample. These sequences were also reported in another study, on yellow fever vaccine responses in identical twins.

The sequenced sample was CD8+ T cells sorted from blood. Source of these receptors: a woman between 18 and 29 years old in good health.

In its sample, this clonotype was seen a few times. CDR3 in amino acids: CASSLVATLNTGELFF. CDR3 coding DNA: TGTGCCAGCAGCTTAGTTGCGACCCTTAACACCGGGGAGCTGTTTTTT. The rearrangement links TRBV7-9 to TRBJ2-2; D unclear. Per germline, CDR1 SEHNR and CDR2 FQNEAQ (reference sequence). The CDR3 is 16 residues long. V lost 1 base and J lost 2, with 11 bases in between.

In this sample, this clonotype turned up many times. CDR3 nucleotides: TGCAGCGTTATGGAAAGGGACGGCAATGAGCAGTTCTTC. It specifies CSVMERDGNEQFF. The chain recombines TRBV29-1 with TRBJ2-1; perhaps D is TRBD1 or TRBD2 (5 bases each). V dropped 5 bases and J dropped 6 bases, with 14 bases sitting between them. In germline, CDR1 is SQVTM, CDR2 ANQGSEA. The CDR3 runs to 13 residues.

This clonotype was seen more than once but under ten times. The chain combines TRBV15 with TRBJ2-1, with 10 positions matching TRBD2. The CDR3 loop spans 18 amino acids. Germline V lookup: CDR1 LNHNV, CDR2 YYDKDF (reference sequence). Unmatched junction bases numbered 10, after V lost 4 bases and J lost 1 base. This chain's CDR3 is CATSIGLTSGISYNEQFF. The CDR3 DNA follows: TGTGCCACCAGCATTGGGTTAACTAGCGGGATATCCTACAATGAGCAGTTCTTC.

There are many counts of this clonotype. The chain recombines TRBV4-3 with TRBJ2-5, with 7 bases that match TRBD1. CDR1 and CDR2 from the germline V gene are LGHNA and YSLEER. This CDR3 has 14 residues. J was trimmed by 4 bases and V by 3 bases; bases with no gene match: 5. As DNA, the CDR3 is TGCGCCAGCAGCCACCAGACAGGGACAGAGACCCAGTACTTC. As protein: CASSHQTGTETQYF.

This clonotype was counted a few times. The chain couples TRBV24-1 to TRBJ1-4; the match to TRBD1 covers 7 bases. The CDR3 loop spans 15 amino acids. Per the germline V gene, CDR1 is KGHDR and CDR2 is SFDVKD. Losses at the gene ends were 9 bases for V and 11 bases for J; bases not matched to a gene: 17. DNA of the CDR3: TGTGCCACCTACGGACCGACAGGGAGAGGGTGCAAACTGTTTTTT. Residues: CATYGPTGRGCKLFF.

This clonotype turned up a few times. V is TRBV7-9 and J is TRBJ2-5, with TRBD1 identical over 7 bases. In germline, CDR1 is SEHNR, CDR2 FQNEAQ (reference sequence). V was clipped by 5 bases and J by 0 bases; unmatched bases: 9. The CDR3 spans 16 residues. The CDR3 region is CASSALGQWNQETQYF. CDR3 nucleotides: TGTGCCAGCAGCGCACTGGGACAGTGGAACCAAGAGACCCAGTACTTC. Full variable domain (outside the CDR3, taken from reference TRBV7-9 and TRBJ2-5): DTGVSQNPRHKITKRGQNVTFRCDPISEHNRLYWYRQTLGQGPEFLTYFQNEAQLEKSRLLSDRFSAERPKGSFSTLEIQRTEQGDSAMYLCASSALGQWNQETQYFGPGTRLLVL.

V and J are TRBV12-3 or TRBV12-4 and TRBJ2-5; no clear D. Trimming took 2 bases from V and 5 from J, leaving 9 bases between them. The CDR3 length is 13 residues. DNA for the CDR3: TGTGCCAGCAGTTTATTGGCCTCCGAGACCCAGTACTTC. Protein sequence: CASSLLASETQYF.

As to this clonotype: This could be a read error, since a much larger clone is one nucleotide away. The CDR3 DNA sequence: TGCATTGCCATGCTAGCGGGAGGGCCAACAGATACGCAGTATTTT. Translating gives CIAMLAGGPTDTQYF. J is TRBJ2-3 and V is TRBV20-1, with 12 bases that match TRBD2. The CDR3 is made up of 15 amino acids. Germline V CDR1 and CDR2: DFQATT, SNEGSKA (reference sequence).

There are a few counts of this clonotype. V gene TRBV7-2 combines with J gene TRBJ2-2; 8 nucleotides agree with TRBD2. J lost 0 bases, V lost 4 bases, and 7 bases had no gene match. Looked up from germline, CDR1 is SGHTA and CDR2 is FQGNSA. The CDR3 loop spans 17 amino acids. This chain's CDR3 is CASSSTLAGANTGELFF. In nucleotides, the CDR3 is TGTGCCAGCAGCTCTACTCTAGCGGGCGCGAACACCGGGGAGCTGTTTTTT.

In its sample, this clonotype was seen a few times. This chain joins TRBV27 and TRBJ1-1, with 9 bases identical to TRBD1. CDR1 and CDR2 (germline): MNHEY, SMNVEV (reference sequence). V was pared by 5 bases and J by 0 bases, with 7 bases of the junction left unmatched. The CDR3 totals 16 residues. Written as DNA, the CDR3 is TGTGCCAGCAGTCCCGGACAGGGGCCGGTGAACACTGAAGCTTTCTTT. Its protein product is CASSPGQGPVNTEAFF.